This TCR beta chain was recorded in a study of shared clonotypes between healthy human individuals. Study-level points and caveats: Despite large depth, rarefaction showed incomplete sorted-subset sequencing. Generally, estimated richness proved larger in naive subsets than it did in memory subsets.

Several immunoSEQ 96-well plates shared each subset's DNA, each plate a replicate. Original methodology: For the immunoSEQ data, sequences were junction-only without quality scores, so filtering differed. The protocol was immunoSEQ multiplex PCR, while the TCRdb copy is restricted to in-frame clones and leaves out a portion. Clone size and V and J calls were adopted from that table, with D and trimming inferred from the DNA. The repertoire holds millions of clones, with approximately 95% as singletons. V was shortened by 6 bases and J by 7 bases, with 9 bases between the two germline ends. The CDR3 is 11 amino acids. The germline V gene has CDR1 MNHNS and CDR2 SASEGT. This clone was recorded once. Its matching antigen is unknown.

Sequenced material: naive CD4+ T cells from PBMCs. Subset indicated: CD45RA+ positively selected. The chain links TRBV6-1 to TRBJ2-5; D perhaps matches TRBD2 (5 bases). This clonotype was sampled from a young man in good health. Some clones in this sample may be carry-over from other donors' samples. Here the CDR3 reads CASRRAATQYF. CDR3 bases: TGTGCCAGCAGGAGGGCGGCGACCCAGTACTTC.